A selection of T cell receptor beta chains follows, all from one sample in a study of CD8 T cells in cerebrospinal fluid in Alzheimer's disease. With the 10x single-cell sequencing reads reprocessed, TCRdb shows one record per CDR3 protein and no DNA. This sample's clone table lists around 1,000 distinct CDR3 sequences. Sequencing input: cerebrospinal fluid. The receptors were sampled from a human donor in good health. Both conserved end residues are part of each CDR3. The order of the fields is V gene, clone size, J gene, CDR3 protein. Clone size is stated in some rows and not others, as once, few, many or a class when expanded.

TRBV5-4,medium-sized,TRBJ2-5,CASSGTGGIETQYF
TRBV2,medium-sized,TRBJ1-5,CASSEVVLTDNSNQPQHF
TRBV6-1,medium-sized,TRBJ2-5,CASSEVVRGRLQPKETQYF
TRBV24-1,-,TRBJ2-1,CATGEGYEQFF
TRBV6-5,medium-sized,TRBJ1-1,CASSNTRGHTEAFF
TRBV6-6,medium-sized,TRBJ1-4,CASSHSGTGDEKLFF
TRBV19,-,TRBJ2-1,CASSKTGGAPYNEQFF
TRBV7-9,medium-sized,TRBJ2-2,CASSLAATGELFF
TRBV21-1,large,TRBJ2-3,CASSNPTGGTDTQYF
TRBV2,medium-sized,TRBJ1-5,CASTVGNQPQHF
TRBV6-1,medium-sized,TRBJ2-2,CASSAGTGHPNTGELFF
TRBV2,medium-sized,TRBJ2-1,CASSQGGTGDFF
TRBV12-3/TRBV12-4,medium-sized,TRBJ2-3,CASSSHRRGTDTQYF
TRBV11-1,medium-sized,TRBJ1-1,CASSLGQGDTEAFF
TRBV27,large,TRBJ1-4,CASSLLPIGGEKLFF
TRBV3-1,large,TRBJ1-2,CASSQDLRTYSEGYTF
TRBV11-2,medium-sized,TRBJ2-3,CASSLQAGGPDTQYF
TRBV7-2,large,TRBJ1-1,CATPSGARNTEAFF
TRBV7-9,medium-sized,TRBJ1-3,CASSSQAGNTIYF
TRBV6-2/TRBV6-3,medium-sized,TRBJ1-2,CASAGQMTYGYTF
TRBV6-5,medium-sized,TRBJ1-2,CASKRGANYGYTF
TRBV2,medium-sized,TRBJ1-3,CASSVNAAGNTIYF
TRBV20-1,medium-sized,TRBJ2-2,CSARPTGFYDGELFF
TRBV20-1,large,TRBJ2-3,CSARVPGTSGGTTGNTQYF
TRBV9,medium-sized,TRBJ1-3,CASSVEGRGQGSSGNTIYF
TRBV20-1,large,TRBJ2-3,CSATLGLAGAITDTQYF
TRBV14,large,TRBJ2-2,CASSPPGTAGELFF
TRBV5-1,large,TRBJ2-5,CASSLATQTQETQYF